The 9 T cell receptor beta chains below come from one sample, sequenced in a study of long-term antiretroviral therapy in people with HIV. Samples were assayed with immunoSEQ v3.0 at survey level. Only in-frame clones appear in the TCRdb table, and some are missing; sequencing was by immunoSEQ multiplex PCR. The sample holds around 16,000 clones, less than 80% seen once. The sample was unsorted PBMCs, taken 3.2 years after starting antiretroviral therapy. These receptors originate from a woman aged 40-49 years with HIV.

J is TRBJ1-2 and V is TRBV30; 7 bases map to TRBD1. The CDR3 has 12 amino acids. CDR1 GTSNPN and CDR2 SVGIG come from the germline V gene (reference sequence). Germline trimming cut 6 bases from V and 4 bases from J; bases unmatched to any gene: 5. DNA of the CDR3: TGTGCCTGTAACAGGGGTACCTATGGCTACACCTTC. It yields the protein CACNRGTYGYTF. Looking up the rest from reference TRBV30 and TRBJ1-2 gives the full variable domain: SQTIHQWPATLVQPVGSPLSLECTVEGTSNPNLYWYRQAAGRGLQLLFYSVGIGQISSEVPQNLSASRPQDRQFILSSKKLLLSDSGFYLCACNRGTYGYTFGSGTRLTVV.

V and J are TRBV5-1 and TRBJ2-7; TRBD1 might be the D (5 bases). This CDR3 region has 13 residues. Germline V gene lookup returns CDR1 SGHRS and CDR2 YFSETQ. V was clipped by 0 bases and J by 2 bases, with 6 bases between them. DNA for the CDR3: TGCGCCAGCAGCTTGGAAGGGGCCTACGAGCAGTACTTC. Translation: CASSLEGAYEQYF.

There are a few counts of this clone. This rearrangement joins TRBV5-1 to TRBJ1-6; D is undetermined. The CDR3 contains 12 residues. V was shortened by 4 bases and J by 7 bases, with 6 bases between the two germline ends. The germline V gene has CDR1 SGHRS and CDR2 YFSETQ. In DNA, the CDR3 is TGCGCCAGCAGCCCAGGAAATTCACCCCTCCACTTT. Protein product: CASSPGNSPLHF. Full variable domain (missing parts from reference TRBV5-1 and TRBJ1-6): KAGVTQTPRYLIKTRGQQVTLSCSPISGHRSVSWYQQTPGQGLQFLFEYFSETQRNKGNFPGRFSGRQFSNSRSEMNVSTLELGDSALYLCASSPGNSPLHFGNGTRLTVT.

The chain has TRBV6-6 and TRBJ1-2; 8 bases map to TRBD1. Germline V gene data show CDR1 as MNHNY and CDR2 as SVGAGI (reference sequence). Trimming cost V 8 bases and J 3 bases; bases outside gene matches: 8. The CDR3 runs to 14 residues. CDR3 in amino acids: CASLGQGGYYGYTF. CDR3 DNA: TGTGCCAGCCTAGGACAGGGCGGTTACTATGGCTACACCTTC.

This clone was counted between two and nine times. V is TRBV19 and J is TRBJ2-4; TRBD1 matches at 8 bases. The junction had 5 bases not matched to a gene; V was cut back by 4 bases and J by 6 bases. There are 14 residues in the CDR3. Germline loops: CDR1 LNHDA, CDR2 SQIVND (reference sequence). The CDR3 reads CASSTADRGNIQYF. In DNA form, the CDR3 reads TGTGCCAGTAGTACCGCCGACAGGGGAAACATTCAGTACTTC.

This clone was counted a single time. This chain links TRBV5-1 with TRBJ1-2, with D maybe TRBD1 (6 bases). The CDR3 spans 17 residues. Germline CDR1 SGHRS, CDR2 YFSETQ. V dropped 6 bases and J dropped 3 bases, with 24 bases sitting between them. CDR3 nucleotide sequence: TGCGCCAGCACTTCTATAGGGGGGGATAGAAAGGACTATGGCTACACCTTC. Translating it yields CASTSIGGDRKDYGYTF.

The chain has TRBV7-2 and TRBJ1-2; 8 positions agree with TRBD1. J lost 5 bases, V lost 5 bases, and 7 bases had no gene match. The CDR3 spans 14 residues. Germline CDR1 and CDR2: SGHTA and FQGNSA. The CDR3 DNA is TGTGCCAGCAGCCCCCTGGACAGGGCATATGGCTACACCTTC. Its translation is CASSPLDRAYGYTF.

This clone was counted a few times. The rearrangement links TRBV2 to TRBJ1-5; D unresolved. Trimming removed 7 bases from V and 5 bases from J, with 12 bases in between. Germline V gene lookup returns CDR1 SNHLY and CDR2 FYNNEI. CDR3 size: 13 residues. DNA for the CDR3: TGTGCCAGCACCGTCGTACGCGATCAGCCCCAGCATTTT. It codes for CASTVVRDQPQHF.

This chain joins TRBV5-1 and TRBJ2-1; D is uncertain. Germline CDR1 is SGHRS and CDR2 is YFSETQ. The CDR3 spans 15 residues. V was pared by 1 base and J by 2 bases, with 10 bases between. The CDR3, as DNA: TGCGCCAGCAGCTTGATGAGGCCTGCCTACAATGAGCAGTTCTTC. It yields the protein CASSLMRPAYNEQFF. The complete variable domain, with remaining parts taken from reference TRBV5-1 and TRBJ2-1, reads KAGVTQTPRYLIKTRGQQVTLSCSPISGHRSVSWYQQTPGQGLQFLFEYFSETQRNKGNFPGRFSGRQFSNSRSEMNVSTLELGDSALYLCASSLMRPAYNEQFFGPGTRLTVL.